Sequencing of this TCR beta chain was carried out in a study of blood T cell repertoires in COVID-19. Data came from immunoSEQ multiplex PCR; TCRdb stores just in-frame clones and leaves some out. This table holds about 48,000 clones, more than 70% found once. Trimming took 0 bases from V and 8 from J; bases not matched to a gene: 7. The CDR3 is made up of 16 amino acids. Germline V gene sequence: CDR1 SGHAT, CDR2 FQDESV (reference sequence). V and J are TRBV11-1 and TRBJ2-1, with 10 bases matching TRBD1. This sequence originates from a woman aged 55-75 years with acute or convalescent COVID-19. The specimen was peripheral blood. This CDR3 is CASSLARGQGQHEQFF. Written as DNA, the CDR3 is TGTGCCAGCAGCTTAGCGAGGGGACAGGGGCAACATGAGCAGTTCTTC.